Below, 30 T cell receptor beta chains from the same sample are listed, as sequenced in a study of Ad26.COV2.S vaccination and SARS-CoV-2 variants. Some clones are missing from TCRdb's copy, which holds only in-frame ones; the method was immunoSEQ multiplex PCR. Of approximately 400,000 clones in the sample, about 91% were seen once. The input for sequencing was peripheral blood, taken after recovery from COVID-19. The source is a human donor who had recovered from COVID-19.

The V and J genes are TRBV5-5 and TRBJ2-2; D is ambiguous. The V end lost 0 bases, the J end lost 0 bases, and 9 bases lay between the germline ends. The CDR3 has 16 residues. In germline, CDR1 is SGHKS, CDR2 YYEKEE (reference sequence). The CDR3 loop is CASSLAPGPNTGELFF. CDR3 coding DNA: TGTGCCAGCAGCTTGGCCCCAGGACCGAACACCGGGGAGCTGTTTTTT.

The chain combines TRBV2 with TRBJ2-2, with TRBD2 matching over 8 bases. This CDR3 region has 13 residues. V lost 6 bases, J lost 4 bases, and 1 base stayed unmatched. Looked up from germline, CDR1 is SNHLY and CDR2 is FYNNEI. The CDR3 bases are TGTGCCAGCAGCGGGGGGGGCACCGGGGAGCTGTTTTTT. Amino acids: CASSGGGTGELFF.

The CDR3 loop is CASSLPVSYNEQFF. The CDR3 DNA follows: TGTGCCAGCAGCTTGCCGGTCTCCTACAATGAGCAGTTCTTC. V usage is TRBV5-6 and J usage is TRBJ2-1; the D is unclear. In germline, CDR1 is SGHDT, CDR2 YYEEEE. V lost 1 base, J lost 0 bases, and 5 bases lay in between. CDR3 size: 14 residues.

The chain carries TRBV5-5 and TRBJ2-7, with 10 bases identical to TRBD1. Looked up from germline, CDR1 is SGHKS and CDR2 is YYEKEE (reference sequence). J lost 1 base, V lost 4 bases, and 2 bases had no gene match. The CDR3 consists of 14 residues. CDR3 bases: TGTGCCAGCAGCCCGGGACAGGGGTCCTACGAGCAGTACTTC. Its protein product is CASSPGQGSYEQYF.

This chain connects TRBV5-1 to TRBJ1-4; perhaps TRBD1 as D (5 bases). Germline V gene sequence: CDR1 SGHRS, CDR2 YFSETQ. V lost 4 bases and J lost 5, with 12 bases in between. There are 14 residues in the CDR3. The CDR3, as DNA: TGCGCCAGCAGCCCGCAGGGTCCGAATGAAAAACTGTTTTTT. It translates to CASSPQGPNEKLFF.

The V call is TRBV3-1 (or the pseudogene TRBV3-2), the J call TRBJ1-3, with D possibly being TRBD1 (5 bases). V lost 7 bases, J lost 0 bases, and 13 bases lay in between. The CDR3 is made up of 15 amino acids. Per the germline V gene, CDR1 is LGHDT and CDR2 is YNNKEL (reference sequence). As DNA, the CDR3 is TGTGCCAGCACAGTTGGGGGGTCCTCTGGAAACACCATATATTTT. Residues: CASTVGGSSGNTIYF.

The chain couples TRBV9 to TRBJ1-1, with D possibly TRBD1 on 6 matching bases. V gave up 3 bases and J gave up 0 bases, with 12 bases separating them. Germline V lookup: CDR1 SGDLS, CDR2 YYNGEE. The CDR3 is made up of 15 amino acids. CDR3 amino acids: CASSAPQGLNTEAFF. The CDR3, as DNA: TGTGCCAGCAGCGCCCCACAGGGACTGAACACTGAAGCTTTCTTT.

J is TRBJ2-5 and V is TRBV29-1; D is tentatively TRBD1 or TRBD2 (5 bases each). The CDR3 length is 13 residues. Germline V gene sequence: CDR1 SQVTM, CDR2 ANQGSEA. V lost 3 bases and J 0 bases, leaving 8 bases between the germline ends. The CDR3 nucleotides read TGCAGCGTTGATAGGGGACACCAAGAGACCCAGTACTTC. Its translation: CSVDRGHQETQYF.

The chain links TRBV29-1 to TRBJ2-3, with D uncertain. Germline V CDR1 and CDR2: SQVTM, ANQGSEA. The V gene lost 6 bases and the J gene lost 4 bases, with 11 bases spanning the gap. This CDR3 comprises 12 residues. CDR3 in DNA: TGCAGCGTCCATTCCCCCTCAGATACGCAGTATTTT. Amino acids: CSVHSPSDTQYF.

Concerning this clone itself: A junction end diverges from the germline sequence, so it may reflect a read error. V gene TRBV7-7 combines with J gene TRBJ2-2; 11 bases line up with TRBD1. The CDR3 has 15 residues. Germline V gives CDR1 SSHAT, CDR2 FNYEAQ (reference sequence). The CDR3 spells CASSPGTGGTGELFF. The CDR3 DNA follows: TGTGCTAGCAGTCCGGGGACAGGGGGCACCGGGGAGCTGTTTTTT.

CDR3 in amino acids: CASSQEWGRGDGYTF. DNA for the CDR3: TGTGCCAGCAGCCAAGAATGGGGGAGGGGTGATGGCTACACCTTC. This chain links TRBV3-1 (or the pseudogene TRBV3-2) with TRBJ1-2; weak D call: TRBD1 (5 bases). This CDR3 has 15 amino acids. CDR1 is LGHDT and CDR2 is YNNKEL in the germline V gene (reference sequence). The V end was cut by 0 bases, the J end by 6 bases, with 14 bases between.

This clone was recorded only once. The V and J genes are TRBV7-2 and TRBJ1-2, with a possible D match to TRBD1 (6 bases). V was clipped by 6 bases and J by 4 bases, with 21 bases between them. The germline V gene encodes CDR1 SGHTA and CDR2 FQGNSA. The CDR3 runs to 16 residues. The CDR3 protein is CASRPTQGMGLYGYTF. CDR3 DNA sequence: TGTGCCAGCAGACCCACACAGGGAATGGGGCTCTATGGCTACACCTTC.

A word on this clone: This sample also contains other DNA sequences that code for the same CDR3. The CDR3 DNA sequence: TGTGCCAGCAGCGTAGGGGATACGCAGTATTTT. Translation: CASSVGDTQYF. This chain uses TRBV9 with TRBJ2-3, with D hard to call. Trimming stripped 0 bases from V and 6 bases from J, with 2 bases between. Looked up from germline, CDR1 is SGDLS and CDR2 is YYNGEE. The CDR3 is 11 amino acids. Full variable domain (remainder filled in from reference TRBV9 and TRBJ2-3): DSGVTQTPKHLITATGQRVTLRCSPRSGDLSVYWYQQSLDQGLQFLIQYYNGEERAKGNILERFSAQQFPDLHSELNLSSLELGDSALYFCASSVGDTQYFGPGTRLTVL.

J is TRBJ1-3 and V is TRBV13, with D tentatively TRBD1 (5 bases). Trimming took 5 bases from V and 2 from J, leaving 10 bases between them. The length of the CDR3 is 14 residues. CDR1 and CDR2 (germline): PRHDT, FYEKMQ (reference sequence). CDR3 bases: TGTGCCAGCAGCCGAGGGACTGCTGGAAACACCATATATTTT. This encodes CASSRGTAGNTIYF.

The chain couples TRBV7-8 to TRBJ2-1; perhaps TRBD2 as D (5 bases). The CDR3 loop spans 15 amino acids. The germline V gene has CDR1 SGHVS and CDR2 FQNEAQ. V lost 0 bases to trimming and J lost 4 bases, with 10 bases between them. DNA for the CDR3: TGTGCCAGCAGCTTAGCGCGGACTCTATACAATGAGCAGTTCTTC. Its translation is CASSLARTLYNEQFF.

V usage is TRBV10-3 and J usage is TRBJ1-1; TRBD1 might be the D (5 bases). CDR3 length equals 17 residues. With 0 bases removed from V and 0 bases from J, the gap between germline ends came to 14 bases. From germline, CDR1 is ENHRY and CDR2 SYGVKD. The DNA for the CDR3 is TGTGCCATCAGTGAGTCTTTAGGGCAAGGGGTGAACACTGAAGCTTTCTTT. This translates into CAISESLGQGVNTEAFF.

The chain links TRBV29-1 to TRBJ1-2; D is uncertain. The germline V gene encodes CDR1 SQVTM and CDR2 ANQGSEA. The length of the CDR3 is 11 residues. Deletions cut 7 bases from V and 8 bases from J, with 14 bases between. CDR3 in amino acids: CSDYSPEGYTF. CDR3 nucleotide sequence: TGCAGCGATTACTCTCCCGAGGGCTACACCTTC.

The gene calls are TRBV2 and TRBJ2-7; D ambiguous. CDR3 length: 11 amino acids. The V end lost 4 bases, the J end lost 4 bases, and 5 bases lay between the germline ends. Germline V lookup: CDR1 SNHLY, CDR2 FYNNEI. CDR3 loop: CASSVGYEQYF. The CDR3 region has the DNA TGTGCCAGCAGTGTGGGGTACGAGCAGTACTTC.

V usage is TRBV20-1 and J usage is TRBJ1-1, with 8 bases matching TRBD1. CDR1 and CDR2 from the germline V gene are DFQATT and SNEGSKA (reference sequence). After removal of 7 bases from V and 4 bases from J, the junction contained 2 bases not matched to a gene. CDR3 length: 11 residues. The CDR3: CSVDRGTEAFF. CDR3 sequence (DNA): TGCAGTGTTGACAGGGGCACTGAAGCTTTCTTT.

The rearrangement uses TRBV19 and TRBJ1-2, with 7 nucleotides matching TRBD1. Germline V CDR1 and CDR2: LNHDA, SQIVND (reference sequence). The CDR3 length is 15 residues. Germline trimming cut 4 bases from V and 6 bases from J; bases unmatched to any gene: 11. CDR3 in DNA: TGTGCCAGTAGTACCGACAGGGTACTAGTTGATGGCTACACCTTC. Translation gives CASSTDRVLVDGYTF.

The CDR3 nucleotides read TGTGCCAGCAGCCGCCCGTCGGGCGGCACTGAAGCTTTCTTT. It encodes CASSRPSGGTEAFF. The V and J genes are TRBV5-6 and TRBJ1-1, with D uncertain. CDR3 length: 14 residues. In germline, CDR1 is SGHDT, CDR2 YYEEEE. V dropped 4 bases and J dropped 4 bases, with 14 bases sitting between them.

Comment on this clone: The same CDR3 is also encoded by other DNA sequences in this sample. The rearrangement uses TRBV4-1 and TRBJ1-1; D possibly corresponds to TRBD1 (5 bases). The CDR3 contains 15 residues. CDR1 is MGHRA and CDR2 is YSYEKL in the germline V gene. Trimming removed 0 bases at V and 1 base at J, with 9 bases between. The CDR3 coding sequence is TGCGCCAGCAGCCAAGAAGGAACAGGGAACACTGAAGCTTTCTTT. This encodes CASSQEGTGNTEAFF.

The chain recombines TRBV10-3 with TRBJ1-3; no clear D gene. CDR1 ENHRY and CDR2 SYGVKD come from the germline V gene. The CDR3 runs 11 residues. Trimming shortened V by 6 bases and J by 4 bases, and 4 bases separated the two germline ends. The CDR3 DNA reads TGTGCCATCAGGGGGGGAAACACCATATATTTT. Translating gives CAIRGGNTIYF.

The V and J genes are TRBV7-9 and TRBJ1-4; D gene uncertain. V lost 5 bases to trimming and J lost 8 bases, with 18 bases between them. The CDR3 totals 15 residues. Germline lookup yields CDR1 SEHNR and CDR2 FQNEAQ (reference sequence). CDR3 DNA sequence: TGTGCCAGCAGCCGGGCGGTCGAATTTCGGGAAAAACTGTTTTTT. This translates into CASSRAVEFREKLFF.

The gene calls are TRBV5-1 and TRBJ2-3; the D is unclear. In germline, CDR1 is SGHRS, CDR2 YFSETQ. The CDR3 totals 14 residues. V shed 2 bases and J shed 2 bases, with 9 bases lying between them. CDR3 DNA sequence: TGCGCCAGCAGCTTTGCCCGGGTCACAGATACGCAGTATTTT. Translation: CASSFARVTDTQYF.

The genes are TRBV7-2 and TRBJ2-3, with D possibly being TRBD2 (6 bases). The CDR3 has 16 amino acids. Trimming removed 6 bases at V and 3 bases at J, with 19 bases between. In germline, CDR1 is SGHTA, CDR2 FQGNSA. The CDR3 reads CASRHSTRAWTDTQYF. As DNA, the CDR3 is TGTGCCAGCAGACATTCGACTAGGGCATGGACAGATACGCAGTATTTT.

The chain uses TRBV5-6 and TRBJ2-3; 7 nucleotides align to TRBD2. The ends lost 3 bases at V and 6 bases at J; junction bases unmatched: 19. CDR1 and CDR2 from the germline V gene are SGHDT and YYEEEE. The length of the CDR3 is 18 residues. The CDR3, as DNA: TGTGCCAGCAGCTCTTTGGAGGGACCGGGACTAAAGGGCGATACGCAGTATTTT. Residues: CASSSLEGPGLKGDTQYF.

The chain links TRBV7-7 to TRBJ1-5; 7 nucleotides align to TRBD1. This CDR3 is built from 13 residues. Germline V gene sequence: CDR1 SSHAT, CDR2 FNYEAQ (reference sequence). Germline trimming cut 4 bases from V and 4 bases from J; bases unmatched to any gene: 1. Here the CDR3 DNA reads TGTGCCAGCAGCTCGGGACAGAATCAGCCCCAGCATTTT. Its protein is CASSSGQNQPQHF.

The V call is TRBV10-3, the J call TRBJ2-4; 8 positions match TRBD1. CDR1 is ENHRY, CDR2 SYGVKD, per germline. J gave up 10 bases and V 3 bases, and 8 bases lay outside the gene matches. The CDR3 contains 14 residues. The CDR3 nucleotides are TGTGCCATCAGTGAAGTTACAGGGGGACCTATTCAGTACTTC. This gives the protein CAISEVTGGPIQYF.

V and J are TRBV3-1 (or the pseudogene TRBV3-2) and TRBJ1-2, with TRBD1 matching over 8 bases. J lost 4 bases, V lost 2 bases, and 6 bases had no gene match. Germline V lookup: CDR1 LGHDT, CDR2 YNNKEL (reference sequence). CDR3 length: 15 amino acids. CDR3: CASSQPGGSIYGYTF. For the CDR3, the DNA is TGTGCCAGCAGCCAACCAGGGGGCTCTATCTATGGCTACACCTTC.